Described below is a single T cell receptor (beta chain) sequence and its context. This clonotype was detected ten times or more. Its antigen is currently not known. Per-base quality was not reported, and no clone a single base away is much larger than it. The study excluded patients with uncontrolled infections, other autoimmune diseases, pregnancy or lactation. Clinical symptoms, serum thyroxine and TRAb, thyroid ultrasound, and orbital computed tomography formed the basis for the diagnoses. Total RNA was extracted using Trizol reagent, and RNA quality was assessed on an Agilent 2100 Bioanalyzer. Amplification of TCR beta CDR3 regions was carried out from RNA transcripts. The first round of RT-PCR for the TCR CDR3 was performed with the HTBI primer set and the Qiagen OneStep RT-PCR kit. A second multiplex PCR round built the libraries, followed by size selection and purification. The libraries were sequenced on an Illumina HiSeq2000 using paired-end 100 bp reads. The source study handled its data this way. SOAPnuke was used to process the raw data, throwing out any read that contained adapters or uncalled bases, had a mean Phred below 15, or lacked an exact constant-primer or identifier match. COPE v1.2.5 was used to merge the high-quality paired reads, and each unique nucleotide sequence was defined as a clonotype. MiTCR v1.1 was used to align the clonotypes against IMGT TRBV, TRBD and TRBJ reference segments. Only V-J combinations with frequency above 0.0001, covering about 99% of repertoires, were analysed. The TCS score was defined as the ratio of F50 (clonal expansion) to E x V (chaos), calculated using BLOSUM62-based TCRdist between CDR3 peptides within each V-J. Welch's t-statistics and random forest reduced just over 500 V-J features to roughly 13, which were used in a naive Bayes classifier (R e1071). The Morisita-Horn index was used to measure how similar the thyroid and blood repertoires were. TCRdb ran its own pipeline on the public reads, namely fastp trimming at Q25 and MiXCR clone calling, and kept in-frame beta chains. Rows are combined by CDR3 protein, so each entry shows the most common genes and DNA. The V and J calls come from TCRdb's annotation, not from the publication. This sample holds roughly 500,000 distinct CDR3 sequences; roughly 46% were observed only once. 19% of the sample lies in the top ten.

The sample comes from a study of T cells in Graves' hyperthyroidism and ophthalmopathy (dated by TCRdb to the late 2010s). Notes on the research overall: A discovery cohort of about a hundred patients, roughly 40 with Graves' ophthalmopathy and approximately 57 with stable Graves' hyperthyroidism, was used to find distinguishing TCR V-J signatures. Prospective prediction of ophthalmopathy was tested in an independent validation cohort consisting of fewer than 20 hyperthyroidism patients and 15 or so patients who later progressed to ophthalmopathy. The roughly 100 discovery patients were randomly split 7:3 into training and test sets. Thyroid tissue and blood T-cell repertoires from six or seven Graves' hyperthyroidism patients were also compared in the study. Following sampling, methimazole starting at 30 mg daily was given to hyperthyroidism patients, and high-dose intravenous methylprednisolone was given to ophthalmopathy patients. TCR Vbeta CDR3 sequencing of some 140 peripheral blood samples (fewer than 45 ophthalmopathy, 75 to 80 hyperthyroidism and around 17 progressor patients) is reported in the paper.

A distance of 9 bases separates the germline ends of V and J, which lose 10 bases and 0 bases respectively. Including the terminal cysteine and phenylalanine, the CDR3 comprises 12 residues. Only CDR3 DNA is held: 36 bases, read in frame from base 1. Reading the germline V gene (reference sequence) gives CDR1 LNHDA and CDR2 SQIVND. Study-wide conclusions, independent of this receptor: In validation, the model predicted progression to ophthalmopathy with just under 71% sensitivity and approximately 74% specificity, a median of about six months before onset. Blood samples also contained most of the expanded thyroid clonotypes (frequency above 0.001), which suggests that blood repertoires may reflect thyroid immune responses. No statistical method was used to fix the sample size in advance, and group allocation was not hidden from the investigators. Ophthalmopathy was separated from stable hyperthyroidism by a 13 V-J signature model, with approximately 90% sensitivity and about 81% specificity obtained in cross-validation and 80%/75% obtained in testing.

This chain is built from TRBV19 and TRBJ2-5; the D call could be TRBD1 or TRBD2, with each sharing 5 bases. The sequencing input was peripheral blood or thyroid tissue (not recorded which). This receptor was taken from an adult woman with Graves' disease, either hyperthyroidism or ophthalmopathy (not recorded which). The CDR3 reads as follows: CANRDHQETQYF. The DNA sequence is given as TGTGCCAACCGGGACCACCAAGAGACCCAGTACTTC. Here the CDR3 is joined to the reference TRBV19 and TRBJ2-5 genes, and the full variable domain is: DGGITQSPKYLFRKEGQNVTLSCEQNLNHDAMYWYRQDPGQGLRLIYYSQIVNDFQKGDIAEGYSVSREKKESFPLTVTSAQKNPTAFYLCANRDHQETQYFGPGTRLLVL.